One and the same sample provided the 3 T cell receptor beta chains below, sequenced in a study of PD-1 blockade in classical Hodgkin lymphoma. The time point: cycle 4 day 1 (C4D1), after around six weeks of nivolumab. All patients experienced relapse after autologous stem cell transplantation, and brentuximab vedotin exposure was variable. Sequenced by immunoSEQ multiplex PCR; TCRdb stores in-frame clones only, minus some. The sample shows roughly 100,000 clones, approximately 89% of them seen only once. This material consisted of peripheral blood mononuclear cells (PBMCs), taken before the fourth cycle of nivolumab. These receptor sequences come from a human donor with classical Hodgkin lymphoma.

The chain is built from TRBV19 and TRBJ1-2; maybe TRBD1 (5 bases). Germline CDR1 LNHDA, CDR2 SQIVND (reference sequence). There are 11 residues in the CDR3. V lost 7 bases to trimming and J lost 6 bases, with 9 bases between them. CDR3 sequence: CASTPGDGYTF. The CDR3 nucleotides read TGTGCCAGTACCCCGGGGGATGGCTACACCTTC. The variable domain in full, with the rest retrieved from reference TRBV19 and TRBJ1-2, is DGGITQSPKYLFRKEGQNVTLSCEQNLNHDAMYWYRQDPGQGLRLIYYSQIVNDFQKGDIAEGYSVSREKKESFPLTVTSAQKNPTAFYLCASTPGDGYTFGSGTRLTVV.

This chain connects TRBV6-5 to TRBJ1-2; 7 bases fit TRBD1. Trimming removed 6 bases from V and 6 bases from J; junction bases left unmatched: 10. The CDR3 spans 14 residues. CDR1 and CDR2 from the germline V gene are MNHEY and SVGAGI. The CDR3 DNA reads TGTGCCAGCAGCCGACAGGGAGGTTCTGATGGCTACACCTTC. Amino acids: CASSRQGGSDGYTF.

The chain joins TRBV5-6 to TRBJ1-1, with a possible D match to TRBD1 (6 bases). The germline gives CDR1 SGHDT, CDR2 YYEEEE. Trimming pared 1 base from V and 1 base from J, leaving 11 bases between. This CDR3 spans 15 amino acids. CDR3 nucleotide sequence: TGTGCCAGCAGCTTGAATTCAGGGGAGAACACTGAAGCTTTCTTT. Protein product: CASSLNSGENTEAFF.